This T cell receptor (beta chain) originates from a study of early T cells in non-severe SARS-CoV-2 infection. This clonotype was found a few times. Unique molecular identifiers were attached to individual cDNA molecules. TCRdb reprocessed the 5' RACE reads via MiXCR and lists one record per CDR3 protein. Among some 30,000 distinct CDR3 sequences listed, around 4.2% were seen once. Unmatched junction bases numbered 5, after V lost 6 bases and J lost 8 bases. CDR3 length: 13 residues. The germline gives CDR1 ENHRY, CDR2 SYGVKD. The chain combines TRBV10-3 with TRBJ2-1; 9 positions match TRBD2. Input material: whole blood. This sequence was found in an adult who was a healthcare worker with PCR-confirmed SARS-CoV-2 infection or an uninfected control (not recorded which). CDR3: CAIRDSGSDEQFF. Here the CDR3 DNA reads TGTGCCATCAGGGATAGCGGGAGCGATGAGCAGTTCTTC.